Below, 27 T cell receptor beta chains from the same sample are listed, as sequenced in a study of T cell responses to AZD1222 COVID-19 vaccine. Libraries were prepared by immunoSEQ multiplex PCR; TCRdb keeps only in-frame clonotypes and omits some of them. The sample carries about 140,000 clones, 85% to 90% recorded once. Sequencing was performed on peripheral blood, taken on day 0 of AZD1222 vaccination. All receptors derive from an adult in good health.

J is TRBJ2-1 and V is TRBV3-1 (or the pseudogene TRBV3-2); TRBD2 matches at 9 bases. The V gene end was trimmed by 4 bases and the J gene end by 4 bases; junction bases not matched to a gene: 8. Germline loops: CDR1 LGHDT, CDR2 YNNKEL (reference sequence). The CDR3 consists of 16 residues. The DNA for the CDR3 is TGTGCCAGCAGCCCCATAGCGGGGGCAACATACAATGAGCAGTTCTTC. The encoded protein is CASSPIAGATYNEQFF.

This chain links TRBV11-2 with TRBJ1-3; no definite D call. With 6 bases removed from V and 4 bases from J, the gap between germline ends came to 10 bases. From germline, CDR1 is SGHAT and CDR2 FQNNGV. The CDR3 is 13 amino acids. The CDR3, as DNA: TGTGCCAGCAGTAGGGATTCGGGAAACACCATATATTTT. It yields the protein CASSRDSGNTIYF.

The genes are TRBV7-9 and TRBJ2-7; D tentatively fits TRBD1 or TRBD2 (6 bases each). The V end lost 1 base, the J end lost 4 bases, and 14 bases lay between the germline ends. Germline CDR1 SEHNR, CDR2 FQNEAQ (reference sequence). CDR3 length: 15 residues. CDR3 coding DNA: TGTGCCAGCAGCTTAGGTTTTGGGGGGCAATACGAGCAGTACTTC. It specifies CASSLGFGGQYEQYF.

The J gene is TRBJ1-5, the V gene TRBV28; D not certain. CDR1 and CDR2 from the germline V gene are MDHEN and SYDVKM. With 7 bases removed from V and 0 bases from J, the gap between germline ends came to 10 bases. CDR3 length: 14 residues. DNA for the CDR3: TGTGCCAGCATTAGGTCGTATAGCAATCAGCCCCAGCATTTT. This encodes CASIRSYSNQPQHF.

This chain connects TRBV11-3 to TRBJ2-2; the match to TRBD2 covers 7 bases. V was clipped by 6 bases and J by 4 bases; unmatched bases: 8. The CDR3 consists of 15 residues. Germline values: CDR1 SGHNT, CDR2 YENEEA. CDR3 residues: CASSGGAGRTGELFF. CDR3 DNA sequence: TGTGCCAGCAGTGGAGGAGCGGGACGCACCGGGGAGCTGTTTTTT.

This chain links TRBV4-3 with TRBJ1-1, with a tentative D call TRBD1 (5 bases). The CDR3 is 15 amino acids. Trimming removed 0 bases from V and 5 bases from J, with 13 bases in between. Germline CDR1 is LGHNA and CDR2 is YSLEER. CDR3 nucleotides: TGCGCCAGCAGCCAAGATCGGGGGATCAAGACTGAAGCTTTCTTT. It specifies CASSQDRGIKTEAFF.

The chain recombines TRBV7-2 with TRBJ1-6, with 8 bases lining up with TRBD1. V lost 4 bases and J lost 7; bases outside the gene matches: 9. The CDR3 runs 16 residues. From germline, CDR1 is SGHTA and CDR2 FQGNSA. The CDR3 DNA reads TGTGCCAGCAGCTCGGGACAGGTCCTAGTCAATTCACCCCTCCACTTT. Protein sequence: CASSSGQVLVNSPLHF.

The chain couples TRBV13 to TRBJ2-5, with D uncertain. The CDR3 runs to 14 residues. CDR1 and CDR2 (germline): PRHDT, FYEKMQ (reference sequence). Trimming pared 1 base from V and 0 bases from J, leaving 6 bases between. The CDR3 nucleotides are TGTGCCAGCAGCTTAGTCCGGAACCAAGAGACCCAGTACTTC. Its translation: CASSLVRNQETQYF.

The V call is TRBV3-1 (or the pseudogene TRBV3-2), the J call TRBJ2-3; 13 bases map to TRBD2. The CDR3 loop spans 14 amino acids. Germline CDR1 and CDR2: LGHDT and YNNKEL (reference sequence). The junction had 0 bases not matched to a gene; V was cut back by 4 bases and J by 5 bases. CDR3 in amino acids: CASSRTSGRDTQYF. The DNA for the CDR3 is TGTGCCAGCAGCCGGACTAGCGGGAGAGATACGCAGTATTTT.

The chain couples TRBV15 to TRBJ1-3; TRBD1 might be the D (6 bases). The CDR3 consists of 13 residues. Trimming took 4 bases from V and 9 from J, leaving 13 bases between them. Germline V gene data show CDR1 as LNHNV and CDR2 as YYDKDF (reference sequence). As DNA, the CDR3 is TGTGCCACCAGCACCTACCAGGGGAGCACCATATATTTT. This sequence encodes CATSTYQGSTIYF.

V gene TRBV20-1 combines with J gene TRBJ2-3; D gene uncertain. Germline V CDR1 and CDR2: DFQATT, SNEGSKA (reference sequence). Between the trimmed V and J ends, which lost 6 bases and 2 bases, there was a span of 3 bases. The CDR3 totals 10 residues. The CDR3 sequence is CSANTDTQYF. CDR3 DNA: TGCAGTGCCAACACAGATACGCAGTATTTT.

The chain links TRBV29-1 to TRBJ2-6; D is perhaps TRBD1 or TRBD2 (5 bases each). Germline lookup yields CDR1 SQVTM and CDR2 ANQGSEA. The CDR3 covers 16 residues. V was pared by 5 bases and J by 0 bases, with 14 bases between. The CDR3 DNA sequence: TGCAGCGTTTCACGGGACGTCGACTCTGGGGCCAACGTCCTGACTTTC. Translating gives CSVSRDVDSGANVLTF.

The V call is TRBV11-2, the J call TRBJ1-4; D is unclear. This CDR3 comprises 14 residues. Trimming shortened V by 1 base and J by 4 bases, and 7 bases separated the two germline ends. The V gene's germline CDR1 is SGHAT and CDR2 FQNNGV. This CDR3 reads CASSLGRRNEKLFF. The CDR3, as DNA: TGTGCCAGCAGCTTAGGGCGGCGTAATGAAAAACTGTTTTTT. The full variable domain, its missing parts supplied by reference TRBV11-2 and TRBJ1-4, is EAGVAQSPRYKIIEKRQSVAFWCNPISGHATLYWYQQILGQGPKLLIQFQNNGVVDDSQLPKDRFSAERLKGVDSTLKIQPAKLEDSAVYLCASSLGRRNEKLFFGSGTQLSVL.

The chain has TRBV3-1 (or the pseudogene TRBV3-2) and TRBJ2-1, with a tentative D call TRBD1 (5 bases). This CDR3 comprises 15 residues. Germline CDR1 is LGHDT and CDR2 is YNNKEL (reference sequence). Trimming took off 1 base at V and 8 bases at J, with 15 bases between the two ends. The CDR3 DNA sequence: TGTGCCAGCAGCCAAGCGCAGGGCGGTGGGGATGAGCAGTTCTTC. Translated, it gives CASSQAQGGGDEQFF.

The J gene is TRBJ1-4, the V gene TRBV3-1 (or the pseudogene TRBV3-2); D is undetermined. The CDR3 sequence is 15 residues long. Deletions cut 1 base from V and 7 bases from J, with 13 bases between. Germline lookup yields CDR1 LGHDT and CDR2 YNNKEL (reference sequence). CDR3 bases: TGTGCCAGCAGCCAAGGTACAGCCGCCTCTGAAAAACTGTTTTTT. It yields the protein CASSQGTAASEKLFF.

The chain uses TRBV28 and TRBJ1-1; the D gene is possibly TRBD1 (5 bases). The CDR3 spans 14 residues. Looked up from germline, CDR1 is MDHEN and CDR2 is SYDVKM. The V end was cut by 8 bases, the J end by 4 bases, with 17 bases between. CDR3 sequence: CASHYLGQGTEAFF. The CDR3 DNA sequence: TGTGCCAGCCACTACCTCGGCCAGGGCACTGAAGCTTTCTTT. Supplemented by reference TRBV28 and TRBJ1-1, the full variable domain reads DVKVTQSSRYLVKRTGEKVFLECVQDMDHENMFWYRQDPGLGLRLIYFSYDVKMKEKGDIPEGYSVSREKKERFSLILESASTNQTSMYLCASHYLGQGTEAFFGQGTRLTVV.

A single count supports this clone. The V gene is TRBV21-1, the J gene TRBJ1-5; the table's D call of TRBD1 was not tested on the DNA. TRBV21-1 is assigned pseudogene status. This CDR3 has 19 residues. The chain's CDR3 is CASRILYRDRGKTNQPQHF. The CDR3 nucleotides are TGTGCCAGCCGGATACTCTACCGGGACAGGGGGAAGACTAATCAGCCCCAGCATTTT.

V is TRBV4-1 and J is TRBJ2-3, with D unresolved. The CDR3 runs 11 residues. The germline V gene has CDR1 MGHRA and CDR2 YSYEKL. V gave up 1 base and J gave up 10 bases, with 6 bases separating them. CDR3 bases: TGCGCCAGCAGCCAAGCTCGTGCGCAGTATTTT. Residues: CASSQARAQYF.

There are a few counts of this clone. The rearrangement links TRBV18 to TRBJ2-7, with D perhaps TRBD1 (5 bases). This CDR3 contains 15 residues. Germline V lookup: CDR1 KGHSH, CDR2 LQKENI. V gave up 6 bases and J gave up 2 bases, with 17 bases separating them. Here the CDR3 DNA reads TGTGCCAGCTCTGGGGCTAGGACGGCTACCTACGAGCAGTACTTC. This codes for CASSGARTATYEQYF.

On this clone itself: Mismatch with germline at one junction end may stem from a read error. The gene calls are TRBV9 and TRBJ2-4; 8 positions match TRBD2. This CDR3 contains 13 residues. Per germline, CDR1 SGDLS and CDR2 YYNGEE. This CDR3 is CASSPRGGDRLCF. DNA of the CDR3: TGTGCCAGCAGCCCCCGGGGGGGAGACAGGCTGTGCTTC.

The rearrangement joins TRBV3-1 (or the pseudogene TRBV3-2) to TRBJ1-3; tentatively, D is TRBD1 (6 bases). This CDR3 contains 15 residues. Germline lookup yields CDR1 LGHDT and CDR2 YNNKEL (reference sequence). V was cut by 4 bases and J by 1 base, with 11 bases left in between. In DNA, the CDR3 is TGTGCCAGCAGCCCCAGGGGACGGTCTGGAAACACCATATATTTT. This codes for CASSPRGRSGNTIYF.

The chain combines TRBV4-2 with TRBJ1-1; the D gene is possibly TRBD1 (5 bases). Trimming cost V 8 bases and J 11 bases, with 27 bases left between them. In germline, CDR1 is LGHNA, CDR2 YNFKEQ. CDR3 length: 15 residues. The CDR3 is CASGQTGTDWGWAFF. The CDR3 nucleotides are TGTGCCAGCGGGCAAACTGGGACCGACTGGGGTTGGGCTTTCTTT.

The rearrangement links TRBV5-6 to TRBJ1-2; perhaps TRBD1 as D (5 bases). Germline CDR1 and CDR2: SGHDT and YYEEEE. The V end lost 5 bases, the J end lost 1 base, and 18 bases lay between the germline ends. The CDR3 has 16 amino acids. The CDR3 region has the DNA TGTGCCAGCAGGCGGACGTCGGGACGGCTTAACTATGGCTACACCTTC. This translates into CASRRTSGRLNYGYTF. Together with reference TRBV5-6 and TRBJ1-2, the CDR3 gives the full variable domain: DAGVTQSPTHLIKTRGQQVTLRCSPKSGHDTVSWYQQALGQGPQFIFQYYEEEERQRGNFPDRFSGHQFPNYSSELNVNALLLGDSALYLCASRRTSGRLNYGYTFGSGTRLTVV.

The rearrangement links TRBV7-6 to TRBJ2-7; 14 nucleotides agree with TRBD2. CDR1 is SGHVS and CDR2 is FNYEAQ in the germline V gene. CDR3 length: 17 residues. The V and J ends lost 6 bases and 0 bases, in that order; junction bases with no gene match: 7. The CDR3 DNA follows: TGTGCCAGCAGTTCCAGGACTAGCGGGGGGATCTCCTACGAGCAGTACTTC. Translation: CASSSRTSGGISYEQYF.

The chain carries TRBV5-1 and TRBJ1-1, with a possible D match to TRBD1 (6 bases). The ends were cut back, 6 bases at V and 3 bases at J, with 21 bases in the middle. Germline V gives CDR1 SGHRS, CDR2 YFSETQ. The length of the CDR3 is 16 residues. This CDR3 reads CASTIQGTNGDTEAFF. CDR3 nucleotides: TGCGCCAGCACAATCCAGGGGACGAACGGGGACACTGAAGCTTTCTTT. Full variable domain (outside the CDR3, taken from reference TRBV5-1 and TRBJ1-1): KAGVTQTPRYLIKTRGQQVTLSCSPISGHRSVSWYQQTPGQGLQFLFEYFSETQRNKGNFPGRFSGRQFSNSRSEMNVSTLELGDSALYLCASTIQGTNGDTEAFFGQGTRLTVV.

This chain uses TRBV4-3 with TRBJ1-2, with unresolved D. From germline, CDR1 is LGHNA and CDR2 YSLEER. CDR3 size: 14 residues. Between the trimmed V and J ends, which lost 3 bases and 2 bases, there was a span of 10 bases. The CDR3 protein is CASSQTRLNYGYTF. The CDR3, as DNA: TGCGCCAGCAGCCAGACCAGGCTGAACTATGGCTACACCTTC.

The chain carries TRBV12-3 or TRBV12-4 and TRBJ2-1, with D unclear. Between the trimmed V and J ends, which lost 6 bases and 9 bases, there was a span of 15 bases. The CDR3 has 13 residues. The CDR3 loop is CASRRTWVGEQFF. As DNA, the CDR3 is TGTGCCAGCAGGCGGACCTGGGTTGGTGAGCAGTTCTTC.